The 32 T cell receptor beta chains below come from one sample, sequenced in a study of blood T cell repertoires in COVID-19. Repertoires were generated with immunoSEQ multiplex PCR, while TCRdb's copy carries only in-frame clones and drops some. This table has 250,000 to 300,000 clones, around 83% appearing once. Sequences were obtained from peripheral blood. All receptors come from an elderly man with acute or convalescent COVID-19.

This clone has a single count. Distinct nucleotide sequences in the sample also encode this CDR3. This rearrangement joins TRBV27 to TRBJ1-2; no firm D call. This CDR3 is 15 amino acids long. The V gene's germline CDR1 is MNHEY and CDR2 SMNVEV (reference sequence). Trimming pared 0 bases from V and 1 base from J, leaving 9 bases between. The chain's CDR3 is CASSLSPGRNYGYTF. The CDR3 bases are TGTGCCAGCAGTTTATCGCCAGGTCGTAACTATGGCTACACCTTC.

The V gene is TRBV29-1, the J gene TRBJ1-1; D is uncertain. The germline V gene encodes CDR1 SQVTM and CDR2 ANQGSEA. Trimming shortened V by 7 bases and J by 4 bases, and 16 bases separated the two germline ends. The CDR3 is 13 residues long. The CDR3 sequence is CSASFGESTEAFF. In DNA, the CDR3 is TGCAGCGCCTCCTTCGGGGAGAGCACTGAAGCTTTCTTT. The full variable domain, rest sourced from reference TRBV29-1 and TRBJ1-1, is SAVISQKPSRDICQRGTSLTIQCQVDSQVTMMFWYRQQPGQSLTLIATANQGSEATYESGFVIDKFPISRPNLTFSTLTVSNMSPEDSSIYLCSASFGESTEAFFGQGTRLTVV.

The chain links TRBV3-1 (or the pseudogene TRBV3-2) to TRBJ2-5; no clear D gene. The ends were cut back, 2 bases at V and 5 bases at J, with 9 bases in the middle. The CDR3 totals 13 residues. Germline V gene sequence: CDR1 LGHDT, CDR2 YNNKEL (reference sequence). This chain's CDR3 is CASSQLSTETQYF. Written as DNA, the CDR3 is TGTGCCAGCAGCCAATTAAGCACGGAGACCCAGTACTTC.

In this sample, this clone turned up once. The CDR3 protein is CASSLNPSGETQYF. As DNA, the CDR3 is TGCGCCAGCAGCTTGAACCCTAGTGGGGAGACCCAGTACTTC. The genes are TRBV5-1 and TRBJ2-5, with D unclear. Germline lookup yields CDR1 SGHRS and CDR2 YFSETQ. V gave up 1 base and J gave up 5 bases, with 12 bases separating them. The length of the CDR3 is 14 residues.

The genes are TRBV4-1 and TRBJ1-5; 10 bases fit TRBD1. Trimming cost V 0 bases and J 1 base; bases outside gene matches: 6. The CDR3 totals 18 residues. Germline assignment: CDR1 MGHRA and CDR2 YSYEKL. The CDR3 protein is CASSQDRQGATSNQPQHF. CDR3 coding DNA: TGCGCCAGCAGCCAAGATAGACAGGGGGCGACGAGCAATCAGCCCCAGCATTTT.

The chain links TRBV28 to TRBJ1-5, with TRBD1 as a possible D gene (5 bases). The V gene lost 8 bases and the J gene lost 3 bases, with 11 bases spanning the gap. Germline CDR1 MDHEN, CDR2 SYDVKM. The CDR3 consists of 13 residues. CDR3 in amino acids: CASYQGFNQPQHF. The CDR3 DNA sequence: TGTGCCAGCTACCAGGGTTTCAATCAGCCCCAGCATTTT.

The chain joins TRBV3-1 (or the pseudogene TRBV3-2) to TRBJ2-1; D is possibly TRBD2 (7 bases). CDR3 size: 17 residues. Deletions cut 5 bases from V and 4 bases from J, with 21 bases between. CDR1 and CDR2 from the germline V gene are LGHDT and YNNKEL (reference sequence). CDR3 in DNA: TGTGCCAGCAGCGTTGCCCAGGGCGGGGGCCCATACAATGAGCAGTTCTTC. Translated: CASSVAQGGGPYNEQFF.

For this clone: Other DNA sequences within the sample encode an identical CDR3. This chain joins TRBV9 and TRBJ2-4; 8 bases agree with TRBD2. In germline, CDR1 is SGDLS, CDR2 YYNGEE. J was trimmed by 6 bases and V by 1 base; bases with no gene match: 3. The CDR3 is 14 amino acids. The CDR3 coding sequence is TGTGCCAGCAGCGTAAGCGGGAGTGGAAACATTCAGTACTTC. It translates to CASSVSGSGNIQYF.

The genes are TRBV12-5 and TRBJ2-1, with a possible D match to TRBD1 (6 bases). The ends were cut back, 5 bases at V and 6 bases at J, with 11 bases in the middle. The germline V gene has CDR1 LGHNT and CDR2 FRNRAP. The CDR3 totals 13 residues. The CDR3 protein is CASGLQGFNEQFF. In DNA, the CDR3 is TGTGCTAGTGGTCTGCAGGGGTTCAATGAGCAGTTCTTC.

The chain has TRBV19 and TRBJ2-1; 7 bases agree with TRBD2. The CDR3 sequence is 15 residues long. The germline gives CDR1 LNHDA, CDR2 SQIVND (reference sequence). The junction had 6 bases not matched to a gene; V was cut back by 5 bases and J by 2 bases. This chain's CDR3 is CASSLAGLAYNEQFF. Written as DNA, the CDR3 is TGTGCCAGTAGTCTCGCTGGACTAGCCTACAATGAGCAGTTCTTC.

V is TRBV6-5 and J is TRBJ1-4; the match to TRBD1 covers 8 bases. V trimming: 6 bases; J trimming: 5 bases; junction bases outside the gene matches: 5. This CDR3 region has 14 residues. The germline V gene encodes CDR1 MNHEY and CDR2 SVGAGI. The CDR3 DNA reads TGTGCCAGCAGGAGGACAGGGAGAAATGAAAAACTGTTTTTT. Translation gives CASRRTGRNEKLFF.

The gene calls are TRBV3-1 (or the pseudogene TRBV3-2) and TRBJ1-6; D perhaps matches TRBD1 (5 bases). The germline gives CDR1 LGHDT, CDR2 YNNKEL (reference sequence). This CDR3 has 13 residues. V dropped 10 bases and J dropped 5 bases, with 12 bases sitting between them. CDR3 nucleotide sequence: TGTGCCACCGGACACTCTGATAATTCACCCCTCCACTTT. It codes for CATGHSDNSPLHF.

The chain recombines TRBV19 with TRBJ1-3; a possible D gene is TRBD1 (5 bases). The CDR3 runs to 13 residues. Germline CDR1 LNHDA, CDR2 SQIVND (reference sequence). V was pared by 2 bases and J by 7 bases, with 9 bases between. The CDR3 DNA sequence: TGTGCCAGTAGTATACCAGGGATTAACACCATATATTTT. Amino acids: CASSIPGINTIYF.

This clone was observed a single time. The gene calls are TRBV2 and TRBJ1-2; 11 positions agree with TRBD1. The CDR3 consists of 16 residues. Trimming at V came to 2 bases and at J to 6 bases, leaving 8 bases not matched to a gene. Germline CDR1 reads SNHLY; CDR2 reads FYNNEI. CDR3 in DNA: TGTGCCAGCAGTGAATGGGGGACAGGGGGATCGAATGGCTACACCTTC. Protein product: CASSEWGTGGSNGYTF.

Of note for this clone: A much larger clone differs from this one at a single base, so this may be a read error. CDR3 sequence: CASSSGGDYGYTF. In DNA, the CDR3 is TGTGCCAGCAGCTCGGGGGGGGACTATGGCTACACCTTC. V and J are TRBV5-4 and TRBJ1-2; a possible D gene is TRBD1 (5 bases). The ends were cut back, 3 bases at V and 3 bases at J, with 9 bases in the middle. The V gene's germline CDR1 is SGHNT and CDR2 YYREEE (reference sequence). This CDR3 contains 13 residues.

The J gene is TRBJ2-7, the V gene TRBV11-1; D is undetermined. Germline V lookup: CDR1 SGHAT, CDR2 FQDESV (reference sequence). V lost 0 bases to trimming and J lost 3 bases, with 9 bases between them. CDR3 length: 14 residues. CDR3 protein: CASSLAWLNYEQYF. The CDR3 DNA follows: TGTGCCAGCAGCTTAGCTTGGCTCAACTACGAGCAGTACTTC.

This chain links TRBV5-5 with TRBJ2-2; weak D call: TRBD1 (7 bases). The length of the CDR3 is 18 residues. From germline, CDR1 is SGHKS and CDR2 YYEKEE (reference sequence). Trimming shortened V by 3 bases and J by 7 bases, and 25 bases separated the two germline ends. CDR3 residues: CASSSQGGRTSGIGELFF. CDR3 DNA: TGTGCCAGCAGCTCCCAGGGGGGCCGGACAAGCGGTATCGGGGAGCTGTTTTTT.

The chain employs TRBV3-1 (or the pseudogene TRBV3-2) and TRBJ2-3, with a tentative D call TRBD2 (5 bases). V lost 8 bases to trimming and J lost 0 bases, with 12 bases between them. Germline V CDR1 and CDR2: LGHDT, YNNKEL (reference sequence). The CDR3 loop spans 14 amino acids. The DNA of the CDR3 is TGTGCCAGCCGGGATGGTACTAGCACAGATACGCAGTATTTT. This codes for CASRDGTSTDTQYF.

The chain has TRBV12-3 or TRBV12-4 and TRBJ2-7; D is uncertain. The CDR3 has 12 residues. V shed 2 bases and J shed 3 bases, with 5 bases lying between them. The CDR3: CASSLYIYEQYF. The CDR3 nucleotides are TGTGCCAGCAGTTTATATATCTACGAGCAGTACTTC.

The chain couples TRBV5-1 to TRBJ2-1; a weak D match, TRBD1 (5 bases). The germline CDR1 and CDR2 sequences are SGHRS and YFSETQ. The CDR3 consists of 16 residues. V lost 0 bases and J lost 10, with 20 bases in between. DNA of the CDR3: TGCGCCAGCAGCTTGGCGGGTGGGGCAACCCAATGGGAGCAGTTCTTC. As protein: CASSLAGGATQWEQFF.

The V gene is TRBV19, the J gene TRBJ2-7; no reliable D call. Trimming removed 4 bases at V and 3 bases at J, with 7 bases between. Germline CDR1 and CDR2: LNHDA and SQIVND (reference sequence). The CDR3 consists of 12 residues. In nucleotides, the CDR3 is TGTGCCAGTAGTACCCTCGGCTACGAGCAGTACTTC. As protein: CASSTLGYEQYF.

This chain uses TRBV27 with TRBJ2-5; TRBD2 matches 9 bases. Germline V lookup: CDR1 MNHEY, CDR2 SMNVEV (reference sequence). Unmatched junction bases numbered 10, after V lost 0 bases and J lost 5 bases. This CDR3 region has 17 residues. The CDR3 nucleotides are TGTGCCAGCAGTTTATCGATTGGGACTAGCCTCCGGGAGACCCAGTACTTC. Translating it yields CASSLSIGTSLRETQYF.

The rearrangement joins TRBV14 to TRBJ2-7; no clear D gene. The CDR3 consists of 14 residues. The germline gives CDR1 SGHDN, CDR2 FVKESK. Between the trimmed V and J ends, which lost 0 bases and 1 base, there was a span of 7 bases. CDR3 protein: CASSQDLASYEQYF. The CDR3 bases are TGTGCCAGCAGCCAAGATCTGGCTTCCTACGAGCAGTACTTC.

The chain employs TRBV9 and TRBJ1-2; D call uncertain. V gave up 4 bases and J gave up 2 bases, with 9 bases separating them. CDR1 and CDR2 from the germline V gene are SGDLS and YYNGEE. This CDR3 is built from 13 residues. The CDR3 sequence is CASSFDGNYGYTF. For the CDR3, the DNA is TGTGCCAGCAGCTTCGACGGGAACTATGGCTACACCTTC.

The chain couples TRBV19 to TRBJ1-1; D gene ambiguous. V dropped 6 bases and J dropped 3 bases, with 14 bases sitting between them. The CDR3 loop spans 14 amino acids. From germline, CDR1 is LNHDA and CDR2 SQIVND (reference sequence). The CDR3 DNA reads TGTGCCAGTAGCCCCTCCGAGCACTACACTGAAGCTTTCTTT. Translated: CASSPSEHYTEAFF.

The gene calls are TRBV10-3 and TRBJ2-1, with TRBD2 matching over 8 bases. V gave up 10 bases and J gave up 6 bases; unmatched junction bases: 11. This CDR3 comprises 14 residues. The germline V gene encodes CDR1 ENHRY and CDR2 SYGVKD. This chain's CDR3 is CATDPSGRLNEQFF. CDR3 bases: TGTGCCACGGACCCCAGCGGGAGACTCAATGAGCAGTTCTTC.

J is TRBJ1-2 and V is TRBV28; D is ambiguous. Looked up from germline, CDR1 is MDHEN and CDR2 is SYDVKM. CDR3 length: 12 amino acids. V lost 3 bases to trimming and J lost 8 bases, with 10 bases between them. CDR3: CASSFRSRGYTF. The DNA of the CDR3 is TGTGCCAGCAGTTTCCGGTCGAGGGGCTACACCTTC.

The chain has TRBV2 and TRBJ2-7, with TRBD1 identical over 9 bases. Germline V gene sequence: CDR1 SNHLY, CDR2 FYNNEI. J was trimmed by 7 bases and V by 7 bases; bases with no gene match: 2. CDR3 length: 11 residues. The CDR3 sequence is CASNRGREQYF. The CDR3 DNA sequence: TGTGCCAGCAACAGGGGGCGAGAGCAGTACTTC.

The chain joins TRBV6-5 to TRBJ1-3; TRBD1 matches at 8 bases. In germline, CDR1 is MNHEY, CDR2 SVGAGI. There are 15 residues in the CDR3. J lost 0 bases, V lost 6 bases, and 4 bases had no gene match. The CDR3 region is CASRRDRPSGNTIYF. The CDR3, as DNA: TGTGCCAGCAGGCGGGACAGGCCCTCTGGAAACACCATATATTTT.

The chain links TRBV3-1 (or the pseudogene TRBV3-2) to TRBJ2-5; 8 bases agree with TRBD2. This CDR3 is 15 amino acids long. CDR1 is LGHDT, CDR2 YNNKEL, per germline (reference sequence). The V gene end was trimmed by 3 bases and the J gene end by 0 bases; junction bases not matched to a gene: 3. CDR3 sequence reads: CASSHRGGYQETQYF. The DNA of the CDR3 is TGTGCCAGCAGCCATCGGGGGGGGTACCAAGAGACCCAGTACTTC.

The chain recombines TRBV9 with TRBJ2-2, with a weak D call TRBD1 (6 bases). V was clipped by 0 bases and J by 6 bases, with 21 bases between them. Germline V gene data show CDR1 as SGDLS and CDR2 as YYNGEE. The CDR3 loop spans 18 amino acids. CDR3 loop: CASSVGVAGAVGAGELFF. The CDR3 DNA is TGTGCCAGCAGCGTAGGGGTTGCAGGGGCCGTGGGGGCCGGGGAGCTGTTTTTT.

The chain recombines TRBV2 with TRBJ2-7, with 7 bases identical to TRBD2. After removal of 4 bases from V and 6 bases from J, the junction contained 12 bases not matched to a gene. Germline loops: CDR1 SNHLY, CDR2 FYNNEI. CDR3 length: 15 amino acids. CDR3 coding DNA: TGTGCCAGCAGTGGAACCAGGGCGGGAGTTGGCGAGCAGTACTTC. Translating gives CASSGTRAGVGEQYF.